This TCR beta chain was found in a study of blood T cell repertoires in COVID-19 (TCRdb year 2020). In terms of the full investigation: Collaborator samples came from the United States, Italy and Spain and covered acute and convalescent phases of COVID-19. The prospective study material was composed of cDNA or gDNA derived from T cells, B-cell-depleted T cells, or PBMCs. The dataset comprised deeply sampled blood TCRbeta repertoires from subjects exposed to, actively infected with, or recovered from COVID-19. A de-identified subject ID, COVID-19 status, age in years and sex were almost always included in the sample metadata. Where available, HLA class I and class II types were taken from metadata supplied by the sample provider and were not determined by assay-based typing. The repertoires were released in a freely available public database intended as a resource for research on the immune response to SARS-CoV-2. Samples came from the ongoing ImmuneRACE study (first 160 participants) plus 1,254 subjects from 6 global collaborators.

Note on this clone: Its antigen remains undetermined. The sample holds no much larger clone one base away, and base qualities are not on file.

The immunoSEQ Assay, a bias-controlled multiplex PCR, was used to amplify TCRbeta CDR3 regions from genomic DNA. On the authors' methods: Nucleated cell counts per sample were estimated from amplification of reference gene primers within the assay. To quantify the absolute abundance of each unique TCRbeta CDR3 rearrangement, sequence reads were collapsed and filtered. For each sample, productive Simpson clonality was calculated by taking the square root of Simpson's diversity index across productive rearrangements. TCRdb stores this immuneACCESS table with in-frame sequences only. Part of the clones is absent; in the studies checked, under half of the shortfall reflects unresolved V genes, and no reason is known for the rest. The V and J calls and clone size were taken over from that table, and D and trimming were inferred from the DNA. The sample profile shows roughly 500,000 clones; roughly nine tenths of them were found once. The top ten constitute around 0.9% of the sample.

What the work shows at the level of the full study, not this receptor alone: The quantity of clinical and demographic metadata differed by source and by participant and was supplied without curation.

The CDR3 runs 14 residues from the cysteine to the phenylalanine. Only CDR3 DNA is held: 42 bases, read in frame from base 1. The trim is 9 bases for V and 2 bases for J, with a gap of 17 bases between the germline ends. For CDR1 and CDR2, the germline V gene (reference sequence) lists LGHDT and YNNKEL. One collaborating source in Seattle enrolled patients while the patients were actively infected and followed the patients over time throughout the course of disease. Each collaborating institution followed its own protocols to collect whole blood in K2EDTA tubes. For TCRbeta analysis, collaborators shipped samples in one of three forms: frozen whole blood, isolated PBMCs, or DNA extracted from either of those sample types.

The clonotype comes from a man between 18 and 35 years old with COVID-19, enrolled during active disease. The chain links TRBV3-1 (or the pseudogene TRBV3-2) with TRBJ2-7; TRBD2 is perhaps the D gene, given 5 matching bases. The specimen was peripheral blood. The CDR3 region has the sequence CASTGEGRAYEQYF. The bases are TGTGCCAGTACCGGCGAGGGCCGGGCCTACGAGCAGTACTTC.